What follows is one T cell receptor (beta chain) and its context. The sample originates from a study of blood T cells in healthy people across ages. The CDR3 totals 13 residues. The germline V gene has CDR1 DFQATT and CDR2 SNEGSKA (reference sequence). Losses at the gene ends were 5 bases for V and 4 bases for J; bases not matched to a gene: 4. Through a sample-barcoded 5' primer and a J-beta primer mix, a second PCR was run for 7 to 11 cycles. Each CDR3 protein is one row after TCRdb ran MiXCR on the 5' RACE reads. Of about 570,000 distinct CDR3 sequences in the sample, 27% were seen once. The source of this sequence is a woman between 65 and 79 years old in good health. V usage is TRBV20-1 and J usage is TRBJ2-3, with 9 bases aligning to TRBD2. The sequenced sample consisted of blood. The CDR3 spells CSASSGASDTQYF. CDR3 DNA: TGCAGTGCTTCTAGCGGGGCCTCAGATACGCAGTATTTT.